This T cell receptor (beta chain) was found in a study of neurological immune-mediated disorders. This clonotype occurred many times. Described time point: longitudinal time-point 3. TCRdb reprocessed the 5' RACE reads with MiXCR, giving one entry per CDR3 protein. The sample includes under 130,000 distinct CDR3 sequences, about 10% of them seen just once. Trimming pared 0 bases from V and 1 base from J, leaving 7 bases between. Germline CDR1 and CDR2: SGHRS and YFSETQ. The CDR3 contains 14 residues. The V and J genes are TRBV5-1 and TRBJ1-1; D remains unclear. This clonotype was obtained from a female donor with HTLV-1-associated myelopathy (HAM/TSP). Specimen: PBMCs. CDR3 amino acids: CASSLARPNTEAFF. CDR3 DNA: TGCGCCAGCAGCTTGGCCAGACCGAACACTGAAGCTTTCTTT. The whole variable domain, filled in from reference TRBV5-1 and TRBJ1-1, reads KAGVTQTPRYLIKTRGQQVTLSCSPISGHRSVSWYQQTPGQGLQFLFEYFSETQRNKGNFPGRFSGRQFSNSRSEMNVSTLELGDSALYLCASSLARPNTEAFFGQGTRLTVV.